The 25 T cell receptor beta chains reported below all come from one sample, sequenced in a study of blood T cell repertoires in COVID-19. Produced via immunoSEQ multiplex PCR; TCRdb's table is partial and in-frame only. Of some 130,000 clones listed, approximately 89% were seen once; the top ten hold approximately 4.3%. The sequencing input was peripheral blood. Receptors originate from a human donor in a cohort sampled during active COVID-19.

This chain links TRBV5-1 with TRBJ2-7, with a possible D match to TRBD2 (5 bases). CDR3 length: 14 residues. V was clipped by 5 bases and J by 0 bases, with 12 bases between them. Looked up from germline, CDR1 is SGHRS and CDR2 is YFSETQ. CDR3 coding DNA: TGCGCCAGCAGACCAGCGGCGAGCTCCTACGAGCAGTACTTC. It yields the protein CASRPAASSYEQYF.

V is TRBV11-2 and J is TRBJ2-3; 10 bases fit TRBD2. The CDR3 length is 15 residues. CDR1 and CDR2 from the germline V gene are SGHAT and FQNNGV. The V segment lost 5 bases and the J segment 1 base; nucleotides outside the gene matches: 3. CDR3 region: CASSPGTSGTDTQYF. In nucleotides, the CDR3 is TGTGCCAGCAGCCCGGGGACTAGCGGCACAGATACGCAGTATTTT.

For the CDR3, the DNA is TGTGCCAGCAGCGGTAGCGGGGGGTCCTACGAGCAGTACTTC. It yields the protein CASSGSGGSYEQYF. The V gene is TRBV9, the J gene TRBJ2-7; TRBD2 aligns across 10 bases. CDR1 SGDLS and CDR2 YYNGEE come from the germline V gene. The CDR3 loop spans 14 amino acids. V lost 3 bases to trimming and J lost 1 base; unmatched junction nucleotides: 1.

The V and J genes are TRBV7-7 and TRBJ2-6; D gene uncertain. In germline, CDR1 is SSHAT, CDR2 FNYEAQ (reference sequence). The V end lost 5 bases, the J end lost 4 bases, and 9 bases lay between the germline ends. This CDR3 has 14 amino acids. CDR3 DNA: TGTGCCAGCAGCCCCGGTATAGGGGCCAACGTCCTGACTTTC. It yields the protein CASSPGIGANVLTF.

The table lists this clone with a few counts. The CDR3 coding sequence is TGTGCCAGCAGCTTCGGTGGGGGCTCCACAGATACGCAGTATTTT. It yields the protein CASSFGGGSTDTQYF. J is TRBJ2-3 and V is TRBV7-2; D might be TRBD1 (6 bases). This CDR3 is 15 amino acids long. CDR1 and CDR2 (germline): SGHTA, FQGNSA. V was shortened by 3 bases and J by 2 bases, with 12 bases between the two germline ends.

The gene calls are TRBV6-5 and TRBJ2-1; D call uncertain. Trimming cost V 2 bases and J 3 bases, with 11 bases left between them. This CDR3 is 15 amino acids long. Per germline, CDR1 MNHEY and CDR2 SVGAGI. CDR3 coding DNA: TGTGCCAGCAGTTACGGCCCTTCCTTCTACAATGAGCAGTTCTTC. It is translated as CASSYGPSFYNEQFF.

This clone has just a few counts. The chain combines TRBV11-2 with TRBJ2-1; TRBD2 matches at 10 bases. V lost 6 bases, J lost 4 bases, and 15 bases stayed unmatched. The CDR3 consists of 18 residues. Germline values: CDR1 SGHAT, CDR2 FQNNGV. As DNA, the CDR3 is TGTGCCAGCAGAGTGGGGTTCTGGAGGACTAGCGGATACAATGAGCAGTTCTTC. This sequence encodes CASRVGFWRTSGYNEQFF.

The chain combines TRBV7-8 with TRBJ2-7; no definite D call. Per the germline V gene, CDR1 is SGHVS and CDR2 is FQNEAQ. This CDR3 spans 16 amino acids. V lost 1 base, J lost 3 bases, and 16 bases lay in between. DNA for the CDR3: TGTGCCAGCAGCTTAGTGTTAGCAGTGACCAGCTACGAGCAGTACTTC. Amino acids: CASSLVLAVTSYEQYF.

V usage is TRBV7-3 and J usage is TRBJ2-1; 9 bases map to TRBD2. CDR3 length: 17 residues. The V segment lost 5 bases and the J segment 9 bases; nucleotides outside the gene matches: 17. Germline loops: CDR1 SGHTA, CDR2 FQGTGA. The CDR3 sequence is CASSPTLAAGGLGEQFF. The CDR3, as DNA: TGTGCCAGCAGCCCAACCCTCGCGGCGGGGGGGCTTGGTGAGCAGTTCTTC.

This chain links TRBV5-6 with TRBJ1-6, with D perhaps matching TRBD1 (5 bases). V was shortened by 4 bases and J by 9 bases, with 11 bases between the two germline ends. CDR1 and CDR2 from the germline V gene are SGHDT and YYEEEE. This CDR3 contains 13 residues. The CDR3 here is CASSQGLGSPLHF. The DNA for the CDR3 is TGTGCCAGCAGCCAGGGTTTAGGTTCACCCCTCCACTTT. Full variable domain (missing parts from reference TRBV5-6 and TRBJ1-6): DAGVTQSPTHLIKTRGQQVTLRCSPKSGHDTVSWYQQALGQGPQFIFQYYEEEERQRGNFPDRFSGHQFPNYSSELNVNALLLGDSALYLCASSQGLGSPLHFGNGTRLTVT.

The chain is built from TRBV21-1 and TRBJ1-5. TRBV21-1 is tagged as a pseudogene. This CDR3 comprises 14 residues. The CDR3 nucleotides are TGTGCCAGCAGCAAAGCGCTGAGGAGCGCGCCCCAGCATTTT. As protein: CASSKALRSAPQHF.

The J gene is TRBJ2-5, the V gene TRBV28, with TRBD2 matching over 13 bases. This CDR3 region has 14 residues. Germline V gives CDR1 MDHEN, CDR2 SYDVKM. The V segment lost 4 bases and the J segment 5 bases; nucleotides outside the gene matches: 1. The CDR3 coding sequence is TGTGCCAGCAGTTGGACTAGCGGGAGTGAGACCCAGTACTTC. This codes for CASSWTSGSETQYF.

The chain joins TRBV11-1 to TRBJ2-7; 11 bases are shared with TRBD1. The CDR3 is made up of 13 amino acids. The germline CDR1 and CDR2 sequences are SGHAT and FQDESV (reference sequence). The junction had 3 bases not matched to a gene; V was cut back by 5 bases and J by 6 bases. DNA of the CDR3: TGTGCCAGCAGCGGGGACAGGGGGGGCGAGCAGTACTTC. The encoded protein is CASSGDRGGEQYF.

Details on this clone: One end of the junction does not line up with germline, which may come from a read error. The chain has TRBV30 and TRBJ2-7; the D gene is possibly TRBD1 (6 bases). CDR1 is GTSNPN, CDR2 SVGIG, per germline (reference sequence). The CDR3 has 13 residues. CDR3 coding DNA: TGTGCCTGGCATCCGGGACACCCCTCCGCCGTCCACTTC. It specifies CAWHPGHPSAVHF.

This clone has only a few counts. The rearrangement links TRBV6-2 or TRBV6-3 to TRBJ2-3; 12 nucleotides align to TRBD2. V was clipped by 5 bases and J by 8 bases; unmatched bases: 11. CDR3 size: 16 residues. The V gene's germline CDR1 is MNHEY and CDR2 SVGEGT. CDR3 protein: CASSRRTSGTRGTQYF. The CDR3 nucleotides read TGTGCCAGCAGTCGACGGACTAGCGGGACCCGGGGTACGCAGTATTTT.

Only a few counts were recorded for this clone. This chain uses TRBV1 with TRBJ2-3; the D call TRBD2 from the table was never checked on the DNA. TRBV1 is noted as a pseudogene. The CDR3 consists of 19 residues. CDR3 region: CTSSQPTSGGALGTDTQYF. The CDR3 nucleotides read TGCACCAGCAGCCAACCCACTAGCGGGGGAGCCTTGGGTACAGATACGCAGTATTTT.

The rearrangement uses TRBV6-5 and TRBJ2-1; tentatively, D is TRBD2 (6 bases). V was cut by 7 bases and J by 6 bases, with 10 bases left in between. CDR1 and CDR2 (germline): MNHEY, SVGAGI. The CDR3 loop spans 12 amino acids. The CDR3 coding sequence is TGTGCCAGCACGGGAGTGGCCAATGAGCAGTTCTTC. Translation: CASTGVANEQFF.

This clone was detected only a few times. The rearrangement uses TRBV7-3 and TRBJ2-2; 10 bases line up with TRBD2. From germline, CDR1 is SGHTA and CDR2 FQGTGA. This CDR3 contains 16 residues. Unmatched junction bases numbered 4, after V lost 0 bases and J lost 6 bases. This CDR3 is CASSLTPGTSAGELFF. As DNA, the CDR3 is TGTGCCAGCAGCTTAACTCCCGGGACTAGCGCCGGGGAGCTGTTTTTT.

This chain uses TRBV6-2 or TRBV6-3 with TRBJ1-1, with a weak D call TRBD1 (6 bases). The germline V gene encodes CDR1 MNHEY and CDR2 SVGEGT. This CDR3 has 12 residues. V gave up 5 bases and J gave up 11 bases, with 15 bases separating them. The DNA for the CDR3 is TGTGCCAGCAGTCCCGACAGGCGGTATGCTTTCTTT. The encoded protein is CASSPDRRYAFF.

For the CDR3, the DNA is TGTGCCAGCAGGGGGCCAGGCAAGAACTATGGCTACACCTTC. Its protein is CASRGPGKNYGYTF. The V call is TRBV2, the J call TRBJ1-2; TRBD1 is a possible D gene (5 bases). The CDR3 sequence is 14 residues long. Trimming removed 6 bases at V and 2 bases at J, with 13 bases between. The germline gives CDR1 SNHLY, CDR2 FYNNEI.

The V call is TRBV7-2, the J call TRBJ2-5, with 8 bases that match TRBD2. The CDR3 has 15 amino acids. Germline-derived CDR1 and CDR2 are SGHTA and FQGNSA. V dropped 2 bases and J dropped 4; count of bases not matched to a gene: 6. CDR3 region: CASSLMAGGPETQYF. In DNA form, the CDR3 reads TGTGCCAGCAGCTTAATGGCGGGGGGCCCAGAGACCCAGTACTTC.

This clone was detected only once. The chain recombines TRBV5-4 with TRBJ2-5, with TRBD2 matching over 15 bases. The germline V gene has CDR1 SGHNT and CDR2 YYREEE (reference sequence). The CDR3 runs 16 residues. Losses at the gene ends were 3 bases for V and 5 bases for J; bases not matched to a gene: 5. CDR3 loop: CASSSGTSGRMETQYF. The DNA of the CDR3 is TGTGCCAGCAGCTCTGGGACTAGCGGGAGGATGGAGACCCAGTACTTC.

The J gene is TRBJ2-3, the V gene TRBV7-2, with 8 bases that match TRBD2. The CDR3 has 15 residues. V was clipped by 8 bases and J by 5 bases; unmatched bases: 12. CDR1 is SGHTA and CDR2 is FQGNSA in the germline V gene. The CDR3 nucleotides read TGTGCCAGCCAAGGGGACCGGGGGGGCCTAGATACGCAGTATTTT. Protein product: CASQGDRGGLDTQYF.

The V call is TRBV2, the J call TRBJ1-1; tentative D call: TRBD1 (5 bases). The germline gives CDR1 SNHLY, CDR2 FYNNEI. Trimming removed 7 bases from V and 1 base from J, with 7 bases in between. There are 12 residues in the CDR3. The DNA of the CDR3 is TGTGCCAGCACACAGGAGAACACTGAAGCTTTCTTT. Encoded protein: CASTQENTEAFF.

Here the CDR3 DNA reads TGTGCCGTGGGGGGAACACCGGGACTAGCGACCTACAATGAGCAGTTCTTC. Its protein product is CAVGGTPGLATYNEQFF. The genes are TRBV25-1 and TRBJ2-1; 10 bases match TRBD2. There are 17 residues in the CDR3. Germline assignment: CDR1 MGHDK and CDR2 SYGVNS. Trimming at V came to 11 bases and at J to 2 bases, leaving 15 bases not matched to a gene.